This T cell receptor beta chain was retrieved from a study of T cell repertoires in cytomegalovirus infection. Study summary: In public TCR beta signatures, there were indications of both CMV infection and matching HLA type. General observations from the study: Pooled public TCR beta family frequency picked out CMV carriers with the relevant HLA. The ex vivo response showed dominance by HLA-C-restricted CMV-specific TCR beta clonotypes.

This clonotype was found once. Its antigen is not known. The CDR3 is 12 residues long. In germline, CDR1 is MRHNA, CDR2 SNTAGT. Trimming removed 0 bases from V and 15 bases from J, with 13 bases in between. MiXCR was run by TCRdb on the reads, yielding one entry per CDR3 protein. Here the sample spans about 150,000 distinct CDR3 sequences, 20% to 25% being singletons. Sequencing input: PBMCs. The V and J genes are TRBV6-4 and TRBJ2-3, with D perhaps being TRBD1 or TRBD2 (5 bases each). This clonotype was sampled from a human donor in good health (CMV status not recorded). Some clones in this sample may be carry-over from other donors' samples. CDR3 sequence: CASSDSRGVLYF. The CDR3 DNA reads as TGTGCCAGCAGTGACTCGAGAGGGGTTCTTTATTTT.